This TCR beta chain was sequenced in a study of blood T cell repertoires in COVID-19. About the study: COVID-19 samples from acute and convalescent phases originated in the United States, Italy and Spain. T cells, B-cell-depleted T cells, or PBMCs supplied cDNA or gDNA.

A single count supports this clone. In germline, CDR1 is SNHLY, CDR2 FYNNEI. The CDR3 spans 15 residues. The V end was cut by 4 bases, the J end by 6 bases, with 16 bases between. Authors' analysis steps: Amplification of reference gene primers was used by the study to estimate nucleated cell counts. Some clones are missing from TCRdb's copy, which holds only in-frame ones; the method was immunoSEQ multiplex PCR. That table furnishes V, J and clone size, whereas the DNA furnished D and trimming. The repertoire holds hundreds of thousands of clones, with approximately 90% as singletons. The chain employs TRBV2 and TRBJ2-1, with TRBD1 as a possible D gene (5 bases). The sample was peripheral blood. This TCR was sampled from a woman between 25 and 40 years old with active or convalescent COVID-19. CDR3 sequence (DNA): TGTGCCAGCAGTGGAGGACACCTCAACGCCAATGAGCAGTTCTTC. Translation: CASSGGHLNANEQFF.